Each of the 24 T cell receptor beta chains below was sequenced from the same sample in a study of glioma-infiltrating T cells after dendritic cell vaccination. TCRdb's copy holds only in-frame clones and misses some; the assay was immunoSEQ multiplex PCR. The data hold roughly 100,000 clones, with over 80% observed a single time. Documented time point: after dendritic cell vaccination, including at tumor progression/relapse. The material was blood, obtained after dendritic cell vaccination. The source is a human donor with glioblastoma.

J is TRBJ2-7 and V is TRBV7-6, with 14 bases that match TRBD2. Trimming took 5 bases from V and 0 from J; bases not matched to a gene: 12. The CDR3 is 19 amino acids. The germline CDR1 and CDR2 sequences are SGHVS and FNYEAQ. CDR3 coding DNA: TGTGCCAGCAGCCTACGGGGACTAGCGGGGGACACTTACTCCTACGAGCAGTACTTC. Translation gives CASSLRGLAGDTYSYEQYF.

The chain uses TRBV14 and TRBJ2-5, with 11 positions matching TRBD1. Trimming at V came to 4 bases and at J to 5 bases, leaving 6 bases not matched to a gene. The CDR3 covers 15 residues. Germline V gene sequence: CDR1 SGHDN, CDR2 FVKESK. The CDR3 sequence is CASSRWTGGVETQYF. DNA for the CDR3: TGTGCCAGCAGCCGGTGGACAGGGGGCGTGGAGACCCAGTACTTC.

A note on this clone: This same CDR3 is encoded by further DNA sequences in the sample. The chain carries TRBV2 and TRBJ1-1, with D unclear. Germline lookup yields CDR1 SNHLY and CDR2 FYNNEI. The ends were cut back, 6 bases at V and 8 bases at J, with 7 bases in the middle. The CDR3 is 10 residues long. The CDR3: CASSSGEAFF. Written as DNA, the CDR3 is TGTGCCAGCAGCTCAGGAGAAGCTTTCTTT.

The V gene is TRBV11-1, the J gene TRBJ1-1, with 10 bases lining up with TRBD1. The CDR3 contains 16 residues. V dropped 3 bases and J dropped 4; count of bases not matched to a gene: 8. The germline gives CDR1 SGHAT, CDR2 FQDESV (reference sequence). Here the CDR3 DNA reads TGTGCCAGCAGCTTCCGGGACAGGGGAGGGGTCACTGAAGCTTTCTTT. This codes for CASSFRDRGGVTEAFF.

V is TRBV29-1 and J is TRBJ2-5, with a tentative D call TRBD2 (5 bases). This CDR3 comprises 15 residues. V lost 3 bases to trimming and J lost 5 bases, with 19 bases between them. Germline-derived CDR1 and CDR2 are SQVTM and ANQGSEA. CDR3 sequence reads: CSVDEAAVLGETQYF. In DNA, the CDR3 is TGCAGCGTTGATGAGGCAGCGGTGCTGGGGGAGACCCAGTACTTC.

The gene calls are TRBV4-1 and TRBJ1-6; D possibly corresponds to TRBD1 (5 bases). CDR1 and CDR2 (germline): MGHRA, YSYEKL. Trimming left V 4 bases short and J 6 bases short, with 13 bases between. This CDR3 comprises 15 residues. In DNA form, the CDR3 reads TGCGCCAGCAGCCTAGAGACAGTTCTTAATTCACCCCTCCACTTT. It translates to CASSLETVLNSPLHF.

The genes are TRBV6-1 and TRBJ2-5; D is uncertain. V dropped 7 bases and J dropped 1 base, with 7 bases sitting between them. The CDR3 has 12 residues. Germline V gene lookup returns CDR1 MNHNS and CDR2 SASEGT. The CDR3 is CASNEAQETQYF. The CDR3 nucleotides are TGTGCCAGCAATGAGGCCCAAGAGACCCAGTACTTC.

The V call is TRBV9, the J call TRBJ1-2; D is uncertain. In germline, CDR1 is SGDLS, CDR2 YYNGEE. Trimming took 0 bases from V and 8 from J, leaving 14 bases between them. The CDR3 totals 14 residues. Here the CDR3 DNA reads TGTGCCAGCAGCGTAGTGGGGAGTTCTGGCGGCTACACCTTC. Its protein is CASSVVGSSGGYTF.

The genes are TRBV25-1 and TRBJ2-2; D gene uncertain. Per the germline V gene, CDR1 is MGHDK and CDR2 is SYGVNS. The V and J ends lost 5 bases and 12 bases respectively, with 16 bases between them. The CDR3 is made up of 13 amino acids. CDR3 nucleotide sequence: TGTGCCAGCAGTTCTGCCACCGGAGTTAAGCTGTTTTTT. Translated: CASSSATGVKLFF.

The chain joins TRBV5-1 to TRBJ2-1; D unresolved. The CDR3 extends over 12 amino acids. V dropped 4 bases and J dropped 6 bases, with 8 bases sitting between them. Germline V gene sequence: CDR1 SGHRS, CDR2 YFSETQ. The CDR3 DNA follows: TGCGCCAGCAGCCTCTACCGCAATGAGCAGTTCTTC. Its protein is CASSLYRNEQFF.

J is TRBJ1-1 and V is TRBV19; 8 bases fit TRBD1. The ends lost 8 bases at V and 5 bases at J; junction bases unmatched: 7. There are 13 residues in the CDR3. Germline-derived CDR1 and CDR2 are LNHDA and SQIVND (reference sequence). DNA of the CDR3: TGTGCCAGTCGGGCAGGGGGCAGGACTGAAGCTTTCTTT. It is translated as CASRAGGRTEAFF.

This clone was detected only a few times. This chain links TRBV7-8 with TRBJ2-1; no clear D gene. Germline V gene data show CDR1 as SGHVS and CDR2 as FQNEAQ. There are 14 residues in the CDR3. The ends were cut back, 1 base at V and 5 bases at J, with 9 bases in the middle. This chain's CDR3 is CASSLEAQDNEQFF. The DNA for the CDR3 is TGTGCCAGCAGCTTAGAGGCTCAGGACAATGAGCAGTTCTTC. Based on the CDR3 plus reference TRBV7-8 and TRBJ2-1, the full variable domain is GAGVSQSPRYKVAKRGQDVALRCDPISGHVSLFWYQQALGQGPEFLTYFQNEAQLDKSGLPSDRFFAERPEGSVSTLKIQRTQQEDSAVYLCASSLEAQDNEQFFGPGTRLTVL.

J is TRBJ2-5 and V is TRBV5-1, with 12 bases identical to TRBD1. CDR3 length: 20 residues. Germline trimming cut 4 bases from V and 4 bases from J; bases unmatched to any gene: 20. Germline V gene data show CDR1 as SGHRS and CDR2 as YFSETQ. The CDR3: CASSTRNTGTGGAGRETQYF. The CDR3 DNA sequence: TGCGCCAGCAGCACGCGCAACACCGGGACAGGGGGCGCGGGGAGAGAGACCCAGTACTTC.

This CDR3 reads CASSQGLSERNEQFF. CDR3 DNA sequence: TGTGCCAGCAGCCAGGGGCTGAGCGAAAGGAATGAGCAGTTCTTC. The rearrangement joins TRBV5-4 to TRBJ2-1; tentatively, D is TRBD1 (6 bases). The V gene's germline CDR1 is SGHNT and CDR2 YYREEE (reference sequence). The CDR3 extends over 15 amino acids. Between the trimmed V and J ends, which lost 4 bases and 7 bases, there was a span of 18 bases.

The V call is TRBV7-3, the J call TRBJ1-5; weak D call: TRBD1 (6 bases). The V gene lost 5 bases and the J gene lost 3 bases, with 11 bases spanning the gap. The germline gives CDR1 SGHTA, CDR2 FQGTGA. This CDR3 has 14 residues. CDR3 in amino acids: CASSEGGANQPQHF. CDR3 coding DNA: TGTGCCAGCAGCGAGGGGGGGGCCAATCAGCCCCAGCATTTT.

The V gene is TRBV6-5, the J gene TRBJ1-4; D might be TRBD1 (6 bases). CDR3 length: 14 amino acids. Germline V lookup: CDR1 MNHEY, CDR2 SVGAGI. Trimming took 5 bases from V and 5 from J, leaving 12 bases between them. DNA of the CDR3: TGTGCCAGCAGTCCGGACAGAGAAAATGAAAAACTGTTTTTT. As protein: CASSPDRENEKLFF.

J is TRBJ2-1 and V is TRBV6-5; the match to TRBD2 covers 8 bases. V lost 4 bases and J lost 9; bases outside the gene matches: 11. This CDR3 spans 15 amino acids. Germline V gene data show CDR1 as MNHEY and CDR2 as SVGAGI. The CDR3 spells CASSWAAGGYGEQFF. In DNA form, the CDR3 reads TGTGCCAGCAGTTGGGCGGCGGGGGGTTACGGTGAGCAGTTCTTC.

This sequence joins TRBV2 and TRBJ2-2; 7 nucleotides agree with TRBD2. Per germline, CDR1 SNHLY and CDR2 FYNNEI. This CDR3 has 14 amino acids. The trim removed 4 bases at V and 4 bases at J, leaving 3 bases unmatched. For the CDR3, the DNA is TGTGCCAGCAGTGGGGCTAGCGGCACCGGGGAGCTGTTTTTT. This sequence encodes CASSGASGTGELFF. Based on the CDR3 plus reference TRBV2 and TRBJ2-2, the full variable domain is EPEVTQTPSHQVTQMGQEVILRCVPISNHLYFYWYRQILGQKVEFLVSFYNNEISEKSEIFDDQFSVERPDGSNFTLKIRSTKLEDSAMYFCASSGASGTGELFFGEGSRLTVL.

The V gene is TRBV5-6, the J gene TRBJ2-3; no clear D gene. CDR1 and CDR2 from the germline V gene are SGHDT and YYEEEE. The CDR3 extends over 13 amino acids. Trimming left V 0 bases short and J 4 bases short, with 6 bases between. CDR3 nucleotides: TGTGCCAGCAGCTTGGGCCCGGCAGATACGCAGTATTTT. Its protein product is CASSLGPADTQYF.

This clone was seen more than once but under ten times. The chain joins TRBV6-5 to TRBJ2-7, with TRBD1 as a possible D gene (6 bases). Germline V gene lookup returns CDR1 MNHEY and CDR2 SVGAGI. The CDR3 extends over 11 amino acids. The V gene lost 6 bases and the J gene lost 4 bases, with 7 bases spanning the gap. The CDR3 nucleotides read TGTGCCAGCAGCAGGGGATACGAGCAGTACTTC. Translation gives CASSRGYEQYF.

The V call is TRBV19, the J call TRBJ2-1; TRBD2 matches at 9 bases. V lost 1 base and J lost 7; bases outside the gene matches: 5. This CDR3 has 15 residues. Germline V gene lookup returns CDR1 LNHDA and CDR2 SQIVND (reference sequence). The CDR3 bases are TGTGCCAGTAGTATAGGGCTAGCGGGGATGAATGAGCAGTTCTTC. Its translation: CASSIGLAGMNEQFF. Complete variable domain (other parts from reference TRBV19 and TRBJ2-1): DGGITQSPKYLFRKEGQNVTLSCEQNLNHDAMYWYRQDPGQGLRLIYYSQIVNDFQKGDIAEGYSVSREKKESFPLTVTSAQKNPTAFYLCASSIGLAGMNEQFFGPGTRLTVL.

The rearrangement uses TRBV2 and TRBJ1-6; 7 bases are a match to TRBD1. The CDR3 has 12 residues. Losses at the gene ends were 8 bases for V and 12 bases for J; bases not matched to a gene: 7. Germline CDR1 reads SNHLY; CDR2 reads FYNNEI. In DNA, the CDR3 is TGTGCCAGCGCACAGGGGTGGTTACCCCTCCACTTT. Translated: CASAQGWLPLHF.

The rearrangement uses TRBV15 and TRBJ2-7, with D perhaps TRBD1 (6 bases). V lost 2 bases and J lost 0, with 17 bases in between. CDR3 length: 17 residues. From germline, CDR1 is LNHNV and CDR2 YYDKDF (reference sequence). The CDR3 coding sequence is TGTGCCACCAGCAGAAAACTCGACAGGATCCGCTCCTACGAGCAGTACTTC. This gives the protein CATSRKLDRIRSYEQYF.

The chain uses TRBV5-1 and TRBJ2-2; 7 bases map to TRBD1. This CDR3 region has 15 residues. Germline V gene sequence: CDR1 SGHRS, CDR2 YFSETQ. The V segment lost 3 bases and the J segment 2 bases; nucleotides outside the gene matches: 4. The CDR3 loop reads CASSSGQENTGELFF. In DNA form, the CDR3 reads TGCGCCAGCAGCTCTGGACAGGAAAACACCGGGGAGCTGTTTTTT.